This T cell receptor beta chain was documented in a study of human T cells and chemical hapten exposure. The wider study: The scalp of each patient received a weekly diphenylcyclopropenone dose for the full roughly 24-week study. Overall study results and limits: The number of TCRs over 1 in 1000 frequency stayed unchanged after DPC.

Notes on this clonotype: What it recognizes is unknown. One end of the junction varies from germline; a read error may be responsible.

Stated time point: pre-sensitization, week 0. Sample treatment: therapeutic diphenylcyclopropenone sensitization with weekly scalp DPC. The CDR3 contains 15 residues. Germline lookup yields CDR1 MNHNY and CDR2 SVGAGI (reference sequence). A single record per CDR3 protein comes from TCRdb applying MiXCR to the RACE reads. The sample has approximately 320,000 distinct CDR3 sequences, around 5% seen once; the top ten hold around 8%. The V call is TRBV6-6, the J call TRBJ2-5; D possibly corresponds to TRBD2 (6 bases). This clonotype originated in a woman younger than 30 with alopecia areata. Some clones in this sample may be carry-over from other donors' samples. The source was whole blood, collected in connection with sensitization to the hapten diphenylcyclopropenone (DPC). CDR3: CASTPGGKGQETQCF. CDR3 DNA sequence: TGTGCCAGCACTCCTGGGGGGAAAGGGCAAGAGACCCAGTGCTTC.